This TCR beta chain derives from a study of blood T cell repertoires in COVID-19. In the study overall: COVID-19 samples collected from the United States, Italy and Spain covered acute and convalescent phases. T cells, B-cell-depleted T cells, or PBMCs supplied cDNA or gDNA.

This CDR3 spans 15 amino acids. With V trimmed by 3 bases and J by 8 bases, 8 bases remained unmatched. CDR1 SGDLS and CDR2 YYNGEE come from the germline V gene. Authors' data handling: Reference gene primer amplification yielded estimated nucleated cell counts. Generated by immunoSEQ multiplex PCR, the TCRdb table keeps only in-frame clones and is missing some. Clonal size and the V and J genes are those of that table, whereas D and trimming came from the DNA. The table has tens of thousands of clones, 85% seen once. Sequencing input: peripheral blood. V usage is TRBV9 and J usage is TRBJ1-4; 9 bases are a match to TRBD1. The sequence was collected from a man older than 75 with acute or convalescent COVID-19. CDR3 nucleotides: TGTGCCAGCAGCGCCCGACAGGGGGGGATAGAAAAACTGTTTTTT. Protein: CASSARQGGIEKLFF.